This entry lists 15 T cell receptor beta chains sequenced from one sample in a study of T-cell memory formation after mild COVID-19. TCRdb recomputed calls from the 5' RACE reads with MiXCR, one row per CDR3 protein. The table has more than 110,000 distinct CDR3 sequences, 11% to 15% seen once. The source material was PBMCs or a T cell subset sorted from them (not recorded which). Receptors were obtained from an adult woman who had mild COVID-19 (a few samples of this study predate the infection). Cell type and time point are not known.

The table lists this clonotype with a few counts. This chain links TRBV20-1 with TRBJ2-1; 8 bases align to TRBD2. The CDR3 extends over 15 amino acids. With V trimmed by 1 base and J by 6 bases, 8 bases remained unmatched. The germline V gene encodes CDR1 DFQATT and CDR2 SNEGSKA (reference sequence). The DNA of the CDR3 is TGCAGTGCTAGAGCCCCGCGGGGGGCCACCAATGAGCAGTTCTTC. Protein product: CSARAPRGATNEQFF.

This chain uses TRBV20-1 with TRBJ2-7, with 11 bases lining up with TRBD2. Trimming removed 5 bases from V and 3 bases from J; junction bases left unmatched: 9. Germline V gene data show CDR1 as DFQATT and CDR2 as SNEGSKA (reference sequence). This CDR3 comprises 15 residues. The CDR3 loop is CSAARLAGQIYEQYF. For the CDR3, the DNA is TGCAGTGCTGCCAGACTAGCGGGGCAGATCTACGAGCAGTACTTC.

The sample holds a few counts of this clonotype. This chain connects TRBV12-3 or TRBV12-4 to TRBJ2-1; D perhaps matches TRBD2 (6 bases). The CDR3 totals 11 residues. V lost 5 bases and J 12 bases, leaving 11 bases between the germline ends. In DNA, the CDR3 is TGTGCCAGCAGTGTTAGACTAGTGCAGTTCTTC. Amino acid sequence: CASSVRLVQFF.

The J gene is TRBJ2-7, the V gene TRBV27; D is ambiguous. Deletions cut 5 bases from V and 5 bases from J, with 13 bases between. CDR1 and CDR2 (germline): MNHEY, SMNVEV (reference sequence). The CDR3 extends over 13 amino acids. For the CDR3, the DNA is TGTGCCAGCAGTCGGAAATTCAGCAACGAGCAGTACTTC. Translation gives CASSRKFSNEQYF.

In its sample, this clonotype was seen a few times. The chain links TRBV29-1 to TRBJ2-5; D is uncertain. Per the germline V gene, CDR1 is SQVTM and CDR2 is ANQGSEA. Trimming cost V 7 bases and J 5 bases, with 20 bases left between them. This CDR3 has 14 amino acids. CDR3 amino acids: CSGRPRASQETQYF. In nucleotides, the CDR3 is TGCAGCGGCCGACCCCGGGCCTCACAGGAGACCCAGTACTTC.

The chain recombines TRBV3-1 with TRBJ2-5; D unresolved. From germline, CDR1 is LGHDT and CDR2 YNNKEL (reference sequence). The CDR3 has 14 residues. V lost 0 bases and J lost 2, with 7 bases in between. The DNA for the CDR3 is TGTGCCAGCAGCCAAGAGGTCCAGCAAGAGACCCAGTACTTC. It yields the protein CASSQEVQQETQYF.

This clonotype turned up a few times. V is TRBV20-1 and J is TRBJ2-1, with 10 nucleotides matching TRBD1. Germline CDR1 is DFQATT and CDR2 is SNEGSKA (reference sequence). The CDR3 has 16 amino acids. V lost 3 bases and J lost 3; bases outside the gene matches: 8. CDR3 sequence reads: CSARGTGESNYNEQFF. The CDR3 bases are TGCAGTGCTAGGGGGACAGGGGAAAGTAACTACAATGAGCAGTTCTTC.

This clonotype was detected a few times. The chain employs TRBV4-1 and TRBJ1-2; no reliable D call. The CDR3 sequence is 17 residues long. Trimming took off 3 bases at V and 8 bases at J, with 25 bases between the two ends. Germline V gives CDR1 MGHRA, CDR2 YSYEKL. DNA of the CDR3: TGCGCCAGCAGCCAGGAACCGGGGATCCCCCCTCAAGGAGGCTACACCTTC. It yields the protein CASSQEPGIPPQGGYTF.

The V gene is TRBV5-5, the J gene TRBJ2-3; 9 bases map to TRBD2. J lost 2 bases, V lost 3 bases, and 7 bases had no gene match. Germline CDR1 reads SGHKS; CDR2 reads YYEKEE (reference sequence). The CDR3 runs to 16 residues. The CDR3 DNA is TGTGCCAGCAGCTCGGGACTAGCTGGTTCCACAGATACGCAGTATTTT. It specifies CASSSGLAGSTDTQYF.

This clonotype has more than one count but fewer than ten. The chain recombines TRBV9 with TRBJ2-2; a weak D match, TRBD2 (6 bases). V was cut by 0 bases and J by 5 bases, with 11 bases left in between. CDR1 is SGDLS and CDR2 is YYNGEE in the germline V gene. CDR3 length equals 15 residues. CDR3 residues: CASSVAGTSTGELFF. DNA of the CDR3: TGTGCCAGCAGCGTAGCCGGGACTTCTACCGGGGAGCTGTTTTTT.

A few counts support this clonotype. The CDR3 DNA sequence: TGTGCCAGCAGCTTAGGGGAGTCGGACACTGAAGCTTTCTTT. This gives the protein CASSLGESDTEAFF. This rearrangement joins TRBV7-6 to TRBJ1-1, with no clear D. V was cut by 1 base and J by 3 bases, with 9 bases left in between. The CDR3 consists of 14 residues. Germline V CDR1 and CDR2: SGHVS, FNYEAQ.

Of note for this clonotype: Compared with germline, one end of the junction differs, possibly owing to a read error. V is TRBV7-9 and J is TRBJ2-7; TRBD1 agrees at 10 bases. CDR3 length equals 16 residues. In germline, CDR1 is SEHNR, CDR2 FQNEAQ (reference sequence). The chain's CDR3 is CASSIAGTGAPYEQYF. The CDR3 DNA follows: TGTGCCAGCAGCATAGCCGGGACAGGGGCCCCCTACGAGCAGTACTTC.

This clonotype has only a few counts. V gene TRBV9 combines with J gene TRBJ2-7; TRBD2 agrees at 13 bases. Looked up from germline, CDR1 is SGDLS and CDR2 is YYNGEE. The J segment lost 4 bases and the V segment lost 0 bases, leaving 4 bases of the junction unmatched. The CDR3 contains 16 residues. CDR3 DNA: TGTGCCAGCAGCGTAGCGGGACTAGCGGGAACGTACGAGCAGTACTTC. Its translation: CASSVAGLAGTYEQYF.

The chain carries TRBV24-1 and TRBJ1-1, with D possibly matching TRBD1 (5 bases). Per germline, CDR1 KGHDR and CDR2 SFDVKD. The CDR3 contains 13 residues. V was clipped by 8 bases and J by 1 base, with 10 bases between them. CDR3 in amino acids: CATKMTANTEAFF. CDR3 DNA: TGTGCCACCAAAATGACAGCGAACACTGAAGCTTTCTTT.

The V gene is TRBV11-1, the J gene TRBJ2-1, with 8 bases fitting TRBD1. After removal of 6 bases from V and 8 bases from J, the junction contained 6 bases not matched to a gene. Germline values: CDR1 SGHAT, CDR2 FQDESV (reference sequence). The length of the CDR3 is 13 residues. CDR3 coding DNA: TGTGCCAGCAGTCCGACAGGGGCCGATGAGCAGTTCTTC. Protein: CASSPTGADEQFF.